What follows are 10 T cell receptor beta chains derived from one specimen sequenced in a study of T cells in Graves' hyperthyroidism and ophthalmopathy. RNA transcripts were the template for amplifying TCR beta CDR3 regions. Researchers ran a first-round RT-PCR on the TCR CDR3 using the HTBI primer set. TCRdb re-called the multiplex PCR reads through MiXCR, storing one row per CDR3 protein. Of roughly 560,000 distinct CDR3 sequences listed, under 15% are singletons. The sample consisted of blood. All receptors derive from a woman in her thirties or forties with Graves' ophthalmopathy.

This clonotype was observed many times. The chain is built from TRBV6-1 and TRBJ1-5, with a weak D call TRBD1 (6 bases). The germline gives CDR1 MNHNS, CDR2 SASEGT. V was clipped by 2 bases and J by 5 bases, with 13 bases between them. This CDR3 contains 15 residues. CDR3 in amino acids: CASSEWDTLHQPQHF. For the CDR3, the DNA is TGTGCCAGCAGTGAATGGGACACGCTTCATCAGCCCCAGCATTTT.

In this sample, this clonotype turned up many times. This chain uses TRBV4-3 with TRBJ2-2; 8 bases line up with TRBD2. There are 16 residues in the CDR3. The V gene's germline CDR1 is LGHNA and CDR2 YSLEER. V shed 1 base, J shed 7 bases, and the junction held 8 bases outside the gene matches. The CDR3 region is CASSQGLAGGGGELFF. The DNA of the CDR3 is TGCGCCAGCAGCCAAGGTTTGGCGGGAGGTGGCGGGGAGCTGTTTTTT.

This clonotype was seen a few times. This chain links TRBV20-1 with TRBJ2-5; D is unclear. V lost 6 bases and J 4 bases, leaving 12 bases between the germline ends. This CDR3 region has 12 residues. Germline loops: CDR1 DFQATT, CDR2 SNEGSKA (reference sequence). The CDR3, as DNA: TGCAGTGCCCTCTGGTCAGGAGAGACCCAGTACTTC. Translated, it gives CSALWSGETQYF.

This clonotype was counted ten times or more. The genes are TRBV5-1 and TRBJ1-2; TRBD1 might be the D (5 bases). In germline, CDR1 is SGHRS, CDR2 YFSETQ. V shed 4 bases and J shed 4 bases, with 14 bases lying between them. The CDR3 is made up of 14 amino acids. The CDR3 protein is CASSPQARFYGYTF. The CDR3 nucleotides read TGCGCCAGCAGCCCACAGGCCCGCTTCTATGGCTACACCTTC. Combining the CDR3 with reference TRBV5-1 and TRBJ1-2 gives the whole variable domain KAGVTQTPRYLIKTRGQQVTLSCSPISGHRSVSWYQQTPGQGLQFLFEYFSETQRNKGNFPGRFSGRQFSNSRSEMNVSTLELGDSALYLCASSPQARFYGYTFGSGTRLTVV.

CDR3 in amino acids: CASRPGLTTYEQYF. CDR3 nucleotide sequence: TGTGCCAGCAGGCCGGGACTAACGACCTACGAGCAGTACTTC. The chain uses TRBV7-8 and TRBJ2-7; 7 nucleotides align to TRBD2. V dropped 6 bases and J dropped 2; count of bases not matched to a gene: 7. The CDR3 totals 14 residues. CDR1 is SGHVS, CDR2 FQNEAQ, per germline. The variable domain in full, completed from reference TRBV7-8 and TRBJ2-7, reads GAGVSQSPRYKVAKRGQDVALRCDPISGHVSLFWYQQALGQGPEFLTYFQNEAQLDKSGLPSDRFFAERPEGSVSTLKIQRTQQEDSAVYLCASRPGLTTYEQYFGPGTRLTVT.

In its sample, this clonotype was seen a few times. This rearrangement joins TRBV5-8 to TRBJ1-3; D is ambiguous. The CDR3 covers 13 residues. Germline CDR1 SGHTS, CDR2 YDEGEE. Trimming took 4 bases from V and 9 from J, leaving 14 bases between them. The CDR3 loop reads CASSPNVVGTIYF. In nucleotides, the CDR3 is TGTGCCAGCAGCCCTAACGTGGTGGGCACCATATATTTT.

This clonotype occurred many times. The V and J genes are TRBV10-3 and TRBJ1-1, with D unresolved. Germline V gene data show CDR1 as ENHRY and CDR2 as SYGVKD. The germline V and J ends were trimmed by 10 bases and 3 bases, with 15 bases remaining between them. The CDR3 consists of 13 residues. Here the CDR3 reads CATALATDTEAFF. The CDR3 nucleotides read TGTGCCACTGCCTTGGCCACCGACACTGAAGCTTTCTTT.

This clonotype was found many times. The chain couples TRBV29-1 to TRBJ2-7, with D possibly TRBD2 on 5 matching bases. Per germline, CDR1 SQVTM and CDR2 ANQGSEA. V gave up 5 bases and J gave up 1 base, with 15 bases separating them. This CDR3 contains 14 residues. CDR3 protein: CSVSLDGGSYEQYF. The CDR3 bases are TGCAGCGTTAGTTTGGACGGAGGTTCCTACGAGCAGTACTTC.

Notes on this clonotype: The final CDR3 position lacks the conserved phenylalanine or tryptophan, pointing to a likely read error. The chain couples TRBV4-3 to TRBJ2-7; D is unresolved. The CDR3 extends over 14 amino acids. The germline CDR1 and CDR2 sequences are LGHNA and YSLEER. Between the trimmed V and J ends, which lost 0 bases and 2 bases, there was a span of 8 bases. CDR3 sequence: CASSQDPLTYEQYL. Here the CDR3 DNA reads TGCGCCAGCAGCCAAGACCCCTTAACCTACGAGCAGTACCTC.

The table lists this clonotype with many counts. V gene TRBV12-3 or TRBV12-4 combines with J gene TRBJ2-7; maybe TRBD2 (6 bases). Trimming shortened V by 3 bases and J by 6 bases, and 21 bases separated the two germline ends. The CDR3 runs to 16 residues. CDR3 protein: CASSFCPSANVCEQYF. CDR3 sequence (DNA): TGTGCCAGCAGTTTTTGTCCTAGCGCAAACGTATGCGAGCAGTACTTC.